These T cell receptor beta chains were read from a single sample in a study of human T cells and chemical hapten exposure. TCRdb used MiXCR to reprocess the RACE reads, holding one entry per CDR3 protein. The table lists around 380,000 distinct CDR3 sequences, approximately 5.1% of them singletons. The source was whole blood, collected in connection with sensitization to the hapten diphenylcyclopropenone (DPC). The receptors derive from a woman aged 45 to 65 with alopecia areata. Some clones in this sample may be carry-over from other donors' samples. Each CDR3 is given with its conserved first and last residue. The D gene is left open where the match is weak. A row's size may be missing; if present it is once, few, many or a size class.

TRBJ2-5 | TRBV7-2 | 15 | - | many | TGTGCCAGCAGCACTAGGGACTGGGGGACCTGGACCCAGTACTTC | CASSTRDWGTWTQYF
TRBJ1-5 | TRBV7-9 | 20 | - | few | TGTGCCAGCAGCTCCCAACAGGGCCGCAACTTTGCTAATAGCAATCAGCCCCAGCATTTT | CASSSQQGRNFANSNQPQHF
TRBJ2-2 | TRBV7-2 | 15 | - | few | TGTGCCAGCAGCCCGGTGGGGGTCAGGACCGGGGAGCTGTTTTTT | CASSPVGVRTGELFF
TRBJ1-3 | TRBV4-1 | 16 | - | - | TGCGCCAGCAGCATAGGACACCAGGCGTCTGGAAACACCATATATTTT | CASSIGHQASGNTIYF
TRBJ2-1 | TRBV5-5 | 17 | TRBD1 | few | TGTGCCAGCAGCTTGGCTTATTGGGACAGGGGTCGGAATGAGCAGTTCTTC | CASSLAYWDRGRNEQFF
TRBJ2-7 | TRBV2 | 12 | - | many | TGTGCCAGCCGGGACGGTCCCTACGAGCAGTACTTC | CASRDGPYEQYF
TRBJ2-1 | TRBV29-1 | 15 | TRBD2 | few | TGCAGCGTCTCAAAAGGACTAGCGGGAGGAAGTGAGCAGTTCTTC | CSVSKGLAGGSEQFF
TRBJ2-3 | TRBV2 | 15 | - | many | TGTGCCAGCAGTGGGTCAGGGTTTGGCACAGATACGCAGTATTTT | CASSGSGFGTDTQYF
TRBJ2-3 | TRBV5-4 | 15 | - | many | TGTGCCAGCAGCTTGGCGGGCCCTAGCACAGATACGCAGTATTTT | CASSLAGPSTDTQYF
TRBJ1-1 | TRBV6-5 | 16 | TRBD1 | - | TGTGCCAGATGGGGACAGGGGGCTGAACAAAGCACTGAAGCTTTCTTT | CARWGQGAEQSTEAFF
TRBJ2-5 | TRBV18 | 13 | - | many | TGTGCCAGCTCACCGGGGGACTCGGAGACCCAGTACTTC | CASSPGDSETQYF
TRBJ2-7 | TRBV18 | 14 | - | many | TGTGCCAGCTCACCACCAGACTACAGCTACGAGCAGTACTTC | CASSPPDYSYEQYF
TRBJ1-1 | TRBV9 | 13 | - | - | TGTGCCAGCAGCGAAGTCGGGGAGACTGAAGCTTTCTTT | CASSEVGETEAFF
TRBJ1-5 | TRBV18 | 17 | TRBD1 | few | TGTGCCAGCTCACGTGGACAGGGGGCAATGGGCAATCAGCCCCAGCATTTT | CASSRGQGAMGNQPQHF
TRBJ2-1 | TRBV7-9 | 15 | TRBD2 | many | TGTGCCAGCAGCTTAGGGGGAGGGCCCTCGAATGAGCAGTTCTTC | CASSLGGGPSNEQFF
TRBJ2-3 | TRBV2 | 14 | - | many | TGTGCCAGCAGCCAGATCGACCTCACAGATACGCAGTATTTT | CASSQIDLTDTQYF
TRBJ2-3 | TRBV28 | 19 | TRBD2 | - | TGTGCCAGCAGTTTAGTTCGGACTAGCGGGAGGGCCCCCTCAGATACGCAGTATTTT | CASSLVRTSGRAPSDTQYF
TRBJ1-5 | TRBV2 | 13 | - | many | TGTGCCAGCAACCGGGACGTCGATCAGCCCCAGCATTTT | CASNRDVDQPQHF
TRBJ1-2 | TRBV9 | 14 | TRBD1 | few | TGTGCCAGCAGCCCCCAGGGGGGCAACTATGGCTACACCTTC | CASSPQGGNYGYTF
TRBJ2-4 | TRBV28 | 15 | - | many | TGTGCCAGCAGTCCCGTAACGCGCCAAAGAAACATTCAGTACTTC | CASSPVTRQRNIQYF
TRBJ2-5 | TRBV7-9 | 14 | TRBD1 | many | TGTGCCAGCAGCTCGGACAGGGCGCAAGAGACCCAGTACTTC | CASSSDRAQETQYF
TRBJ1-5 | TRBV5-1 | 15 | - | few | TGCGCCAGCAGCTTGGAGGCAGGGATGAATCAGCCCCAGCATTTT | CASSLEAGMNQPQHF
TRBJ2-3 | TRBV12-3/TRBV12-4 | 14 | - | many | TGTGCCAGCAGTCCCAGAGGGAACGCAGATACGCAGTATTTT | CASSPRGNADTQYF
TRBJ2-2 | TRBV5-1 | 15 | TRBD2 | - | TGCGCCAGCAGCCGGGAGGACGGTAACACCGGGGAGCTGTTTTTT | CASSREDGNTGELFF
TRBJ2-3 | TRBV4-1 | 15 | - | many | TGCGCCAGCAGCCAAGAACAGCGGAGCACAGATACGCAGTATTTT | CASSQEQRSTDTQYF
TRBJ2-1 | TRBV19 | 12 | - | many | TGTGCCAGTAGTGAGTGGGACAATGAGCAGTTCTTC | CASSEWDNEQFF
TRBJ2-1 | TRBV29-1 | 16 | TRBD2 | many | TGCAGCGTTGGTTTGTTTACTGGGACTAGCGCCAATGAGCAGTTCTTC | CSVGLFTGTSANEQFF
TRBJ2-7 | TRBV3-1 | 17 | TRBD1 | - | TGTGCCAGCAGCCCCAAGGTGGGGGCGGACAGGACCTACGAGCAGTACTTC | CASSPKVGADRTYEQYF
TRBJ1-5 | TRBV6-6 | 13 | - | many | TGTGCCAGCAGCGGGGGCGTGGGTCAGCCCCAGCATTTT | CASSGGVGQPQHF
TRBJ1-3 | TRBV12-3/TRBV12-4 | 11 | - | many | TGTGCCAGCCACCTGGGAAACACCATATATTTT | CASHLGNTIYF
TRBJ1-4 | TRBV7-2 | 15 | - | few | TGTGCCAGCAGCCCTCAGACGGAAACTAATGAAAAACTGTTTTTT | CASSPQTETNEKLFF
TRBJ1-1 | TRBV29-1 | 11 | - | many | TGCGCAGGGAAACAGAACACTGAAGCTTTCTTT | CAGKQNTEAFF
TRBJ2-1 | TRBV11-2 | 16 | - | many | TGTGCCAGCAGCATTCCCGGATATCCCCCGGTTCGTGAGCAGTTCTTC | CASSIPGYPPVREQFF
TRBJ1-3 | TRBV29-1 | 13 | - | few | TGCAGCGTCCAGACGGCATCTGGAAACACCATATATTTT | CSVQTASGNTIYF
TRBJ2-3 | TRBV2 | 15 | TRBD2 | - | TGTGCCAGCACTAGCGGGGGCTTTAGCACAGATACGCAGTATTTT | CASTSGGFSTDTQYF
TRBJ1-1 | TRBV2 | 17 | - | many | TGTGCCAGCAGTGAAGCGCTTCCAGGGGAGGTGGACACTGAAGCTTTCTTT | CASSEALPGEVDTEAFF
TRBJ2-1 | TRBV5-5 | 15 | TRBD1 | - | TGTGCCAGCAGCTTGGACGGGACAGGAAGGGATGAGCAGTTCTTC | CASSLDGTGRDEQFF
TRBJ1-1 | TRBV6-6 | 12 | - | many | TGTGCCAGCATCCTCCCGGGCACTGAAGCTTTCTTT | CASILPGTEAFF
TRBJ2-1 | TRBV7-3 | 19 | - | - | TGTGCCAGCAGCTTAACCGGGACATCTACAATTGGCACCTACAATGAGCAGTTCTTC | CASSLTGTSTIGTYNEQFF
TRBJ1-2 | TRBV20-1 | 14 | - | many | TGCAGTGCTAGAGATTTACAGGCTAACTATGGCTACACCTTC | CSARDLQANYGYTF
TRBJ2-7 | TRBV12-3/TRBV12-4 | 17 | - | many | TGTGCCAGCAGTTTAGCGAGCCTCGGACAGCGGTCCTACGAGCAGTACTTC | CASSLASLGQRSYEQYF
TRBJ1-4 | TRBV20-1 | 13 | TRBD1 | many | TGCAGTGCAACCGGGACAGGGCGTGAAAAACTGTTTTTT | CSATGTGREKLFF
TRBJ2-5 | TRBV12-5 | 13 | - | few | TGTGCTAGTGGTTTGGACAGCCAAGAGACCCAGTACTTC | CASGLDSQETQYF
TRBJ2-7 | TRBV12-3/TRBV12-4 | 15 | TRBD2 | few | TGTGCCAGCACCGCCCGGCCTAGCGGGGCCGGGGAGCAGTACTTC | CASTARPSGAGEQYF
TRBJ1-1 | TRBV4-2 | 16 | - | many | TGTGCCAGCAGCCCCGGGGGCGGGGGACCGAACACTGAAGCTTTCTTT | CASSPGGGGPNTEAFF
TRBJ1-3 | TRBV12-3/TRBV12-4 | 15 | - | - | TGTGCCAGCAGTTTCCGCGGGGGTACGGGAAACACCATATATTTT | CASSFRGGTGNTIYF
TRBJ1-2 | TRBV2 | 15 | TRBD1 | few | TGTGCCAGCAGTGAAGCGCTGAGGACAGGGTATGGCTACACCTTC | CASSEALRTGYGYTF
TRBJ2-7 | TRBV6-6 | 14 | - | many | TGTGCCAGCAGACTAGCTCAGAGCTCCTACGAGCAGTACTTC | CASRLAQSSYEQYF
TRBJ2-7 | TRBV5-5 | 11 | - | few | TGTGCCAGCAGCGGTACATGGGAGCAGTACTTC | CASSGTWEQYF